The 7 T cell receptor beta chains below come from one sample, sequenced in a study of identical twins. TCRdb reprocessed the 5' RACE reads via MiXCR and lists one record per CDR3 protein. The top ten clones hold around 1.5% of a sample with about 920,000 distinct CDR3 sequences, 9% to 15% of them seen once. In addition, the sample was reused for a study of yellow fever vaccine responses in identical twins.

Sequenced input: PBMCs. The receptors were gathered from a woman under 30 in good health.

This chain uses TRBV7-2 with TRBJ1-6; possible D gene TRBD1, 6 bases. V was trimmed by 5 bases and J by 3 bases, leaving 11 bases between them. Germline assignment: CDR1 SGHTA and CDR2 FQGNSA. CDR3 length: 15 residues. DNA for the CDR3: TGTGCCAGCAGCCCAGAACAGGGCTATAATTCACCCCTCCACTTT. This translates into CASSPEQGYNSPLHF.

This clonotype was seen repeatedly, ten times or more. The gene calls are TRBV7-9 and TRBJ1-6, with D maybe TRBD1 (6 bases). Between the trimmed V and J ends, which lost 4 bases and 4 bases, there was a span of 8 bases. Germline values: CDR1 SEHNR, CDR2 FQNEAQ (reference sequence). This CDR3 spans 14 amino acids. Here the CDR3 DNA reads TGTGCCAGCAGCTCGGACAGATATAATTCACCCCTCCACTTT. As protein: CASSSDRYNSPLHF.

The table lists this clonotype with a few counts. The chain couples TRBV12-3 or TRBV12-4 to TRBJ2-1, with TRBD2 matching over 8 bases. The CDR3 runs to 15 residues. V lost 6 bases to trimming and J lost 7 bases; unmatched junction nucleotides: 11. The CDR3 sequence: CASSLSGSGRNEQFF. Here the CDR3 DNA reads TGTGCCAGCAGCCTCAGCGGGAGTGGGAGGAATGAGCAGTTCTTC.

The chain couples TRBV7-9 to TRBJ2-7; D uncertain. CDR3 size: 12 residues. Trimming pared 1 base from V and 6 bases from J, leaving 7 bases between. Germline CDR1 and CDR2: SEHNR and FQNEAQ (reference sequence). The CDR3 loop reads CASSLGSSEQYV. The DNA of the CDR3 is TGTGCCAGCAGCTTAGGTAGTTCCGAGCAGTACGTC.

The CDR3 protein is CSARDPRTSGDTNEQFF. The DNA of the CDR3 is TGCAGTGCTAGAGATCCCCGGACTAGCGGGGACACTAATGAGCAGTTCTTC. The chain is built from TRBV20-1 and TRBJ2-1, with 12 nucleotides matching TRBD2. The V segment lost 0 bases and the J segment 7 bases; nucleotides outside the gene matches: 10. Per germline, CDR1 DFQATT and CDR2 SNEGSKA (reference sequence). The CDR3 is made up of 17 amino acids.

The chain couples TRBV6-4 to TRBJ1-5; 7 nucleotides agree with TRBD1. The CDR3 is 16 amino acids. Trimming cost V 8 bases and J 3 bases; bases outside gene matches: 13. Germline V gives CDR1 MRHNA, CDR2 SNTAGT. The DNA for the CDR3 is TGTGCCAGCCCGGGGAAGGGGGCGAGGAACAATCAGCCCCAGCATTTT. It is translated as CASPGKGARNNQPQHF.

This clonotype was detected ten times or more. This chain connects TRBV28 to TRBJ2-6; 8 bases fit TRBD1. Looked up from germline, CDR1 is MDHEN and CDR2 is SYDVKM. J was trimmed by 0 bases and V by 6 bases; bases with no gene match: 1. The CDR3 is 15 amino acids. The CDR3 here is CASRGQDSGANVLTF. In DNA, the CDR3 is TGTGCCAGCAGGGGACAGGACTCTGGGGCCAACGTCCTGACTTTC.